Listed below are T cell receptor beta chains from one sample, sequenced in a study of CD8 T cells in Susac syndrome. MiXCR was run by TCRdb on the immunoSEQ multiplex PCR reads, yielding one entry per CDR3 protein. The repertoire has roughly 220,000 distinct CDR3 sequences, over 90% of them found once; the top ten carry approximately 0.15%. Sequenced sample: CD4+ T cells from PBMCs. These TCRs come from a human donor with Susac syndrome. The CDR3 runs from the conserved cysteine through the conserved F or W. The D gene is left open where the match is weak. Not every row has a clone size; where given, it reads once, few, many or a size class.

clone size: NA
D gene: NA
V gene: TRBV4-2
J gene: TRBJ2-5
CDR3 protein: CASSHTGGEEETQYF
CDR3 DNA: TGTGCCAGCAGCCATACAGGGGGGGAGGAAGAGACCCAGTACTTC

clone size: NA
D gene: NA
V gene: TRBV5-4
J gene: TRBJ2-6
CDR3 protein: CASSPASSGANVLTF
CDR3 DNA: TGTGCCAGCAGCCCCGCCTCCTCTGGGGCCAACGTCCTGACTTTC

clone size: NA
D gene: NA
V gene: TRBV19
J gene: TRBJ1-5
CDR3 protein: CASSIQGLSNQPQHF
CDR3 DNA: TGTGCCAGTAGTATACAGGGCCTTAGCAATCAGCCCCAGCATTTT

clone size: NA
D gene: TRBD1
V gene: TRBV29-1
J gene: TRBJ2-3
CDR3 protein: CSVESDRGFGTDTQYF
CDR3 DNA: TGCAGCGTTGAATCGGACAGGGGTTTTGGGACAGATACGCAGTATTTT

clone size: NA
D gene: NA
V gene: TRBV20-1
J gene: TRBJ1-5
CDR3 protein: CSARRWQTSRNQPQHF
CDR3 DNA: TGCAGTGCTAGGCGGTGGCAAACTAGTCGGAATCAGCCCCAGCATTTT

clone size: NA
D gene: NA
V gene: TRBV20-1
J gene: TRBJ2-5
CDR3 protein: CSAMGPKETQYF
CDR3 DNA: TGCAGTGCTATGGGGCCGAAAGAGACCCAGTACTTC

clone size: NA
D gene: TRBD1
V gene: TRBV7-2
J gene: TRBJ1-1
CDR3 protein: CASRQGAENTEAFF
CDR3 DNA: TGTGCCAGCAGACAGGGGGCGGAGAACACTGAAGCTTTCTTT

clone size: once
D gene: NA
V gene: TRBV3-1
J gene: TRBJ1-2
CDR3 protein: CASSQGDITPLWGYTF
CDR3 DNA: TGTGCCAGCAGCCAAGGGGACATAACCCCCTTGTGGGGCTACACCTTC

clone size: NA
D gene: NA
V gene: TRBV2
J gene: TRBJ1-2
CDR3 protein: CASSDVGWDGYTF
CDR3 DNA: TGTGCCAGCAGTGACGTGGGGTGGGATGGCTACACCTTC

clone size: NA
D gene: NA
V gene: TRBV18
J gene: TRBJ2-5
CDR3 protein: CASSPKSVQETQYF
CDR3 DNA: TGTGCCAGCTCACCAAAAAGCGTCCAAGAGACCCAGTACTTC

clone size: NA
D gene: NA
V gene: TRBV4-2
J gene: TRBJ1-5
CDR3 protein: CASSQASGRAGDQPQHF
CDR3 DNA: TGTGCCAGCAGCCAAGCCTCCGGACGGGCGGGGGATCAGCCCCAGCATTTT

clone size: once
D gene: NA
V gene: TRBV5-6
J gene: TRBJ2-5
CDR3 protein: CASSLARSWTQYF
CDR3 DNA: TGTGCCAGCAGCTTGGCTCGAAGCTGGACCCAGTACTTC

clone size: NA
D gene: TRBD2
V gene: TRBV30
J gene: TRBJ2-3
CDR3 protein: CAWSVKTSGGTDTQYF
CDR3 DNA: TGTGCCTGGAGTGTAAAGACTAGCGGGGGAACAGATACGCAGTATTTT

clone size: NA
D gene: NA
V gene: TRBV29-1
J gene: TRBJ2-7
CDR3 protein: CSTINLSYEQYF
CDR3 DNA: TGCAGCACCATCAACCTTTCCTACGAGCAGTACTTC

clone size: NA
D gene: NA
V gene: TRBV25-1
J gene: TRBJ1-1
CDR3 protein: CASSEGGRTEAFF
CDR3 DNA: TGTGCCAGCAGTGAGGGGGGGCGGACTGAAGCTTTCTTT

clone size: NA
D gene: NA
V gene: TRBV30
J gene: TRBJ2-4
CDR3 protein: CAWGGMGLNIQYF
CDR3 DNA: TGTGCCTGGGGGGGGATGGGACTAAACATTCAGTACTTC

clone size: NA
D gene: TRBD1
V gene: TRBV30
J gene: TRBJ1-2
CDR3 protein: CAWSAGGFNGYTF
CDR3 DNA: TGTGCCTGGAGCGCAGGGGGCTTTAATGGCTACACCTTC

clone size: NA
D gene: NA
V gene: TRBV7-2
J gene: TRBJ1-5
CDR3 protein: CASSLEQNSNQPQHF
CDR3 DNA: TGTGCCAGCAGCTTAGAACAAAATAGCAATCAGCCCCAGCATTTT

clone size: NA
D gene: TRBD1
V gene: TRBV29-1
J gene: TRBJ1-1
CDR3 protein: CSVKTTQGGNTEAFF
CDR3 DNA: TGCAGCGTTAAGACTACTCAGGGGGGGAACACTGAAGCTTTCTTT

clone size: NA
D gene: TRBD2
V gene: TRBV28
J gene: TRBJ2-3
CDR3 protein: CASSTLAGGADTQYF
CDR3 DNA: TGTGCCAGCAGTACACTAGCGGGGGGCGCAGATACGCAGTATTTT

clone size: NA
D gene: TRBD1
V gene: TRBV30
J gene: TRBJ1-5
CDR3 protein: CAWSVKGQNQPQHF
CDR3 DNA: TGTGCCTGGAGTGTAAAGGGACAGAATCAGCCCCAGCATTTT

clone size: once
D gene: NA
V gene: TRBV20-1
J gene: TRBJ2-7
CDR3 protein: CSAGPKAEEQYF
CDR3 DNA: TGCAGTGCGGGACCGAAGGCAGAGGAGCAGTACTTC

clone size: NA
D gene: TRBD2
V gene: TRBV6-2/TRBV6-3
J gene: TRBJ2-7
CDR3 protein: CASSMGLAVPVTYEQYF
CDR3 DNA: TGTGCCAGCAGTATGGGACTAGCGGTTCCTGTAACCTACGAGCAGTACTTC

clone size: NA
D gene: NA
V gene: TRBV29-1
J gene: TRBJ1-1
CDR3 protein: CSVVGKNTEAFF
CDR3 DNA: TGCAGCGTTGTAGGGAAGAACACTGAAGCTTTCTTT

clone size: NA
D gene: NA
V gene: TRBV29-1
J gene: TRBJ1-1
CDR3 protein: CSGGEGDDTEAFF
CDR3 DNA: TGCAGCGGGGGGGAGGGAGATGACACTGAAGCTTTCTTT

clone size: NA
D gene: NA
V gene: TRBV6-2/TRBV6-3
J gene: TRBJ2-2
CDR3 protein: CASSLRSGQNTGELFF
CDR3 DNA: TGTGCCAGCAGTCTCCGATCGGGACAAAACACCGGGGAGCTGTTTTTT

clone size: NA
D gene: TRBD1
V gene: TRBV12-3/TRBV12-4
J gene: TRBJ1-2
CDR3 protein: CASTPTRTGPILYGYTF
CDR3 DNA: TGTGCCAGCACTCCAACTCGGACAGGGCCGATCCTCTATGGCTACACCTTC

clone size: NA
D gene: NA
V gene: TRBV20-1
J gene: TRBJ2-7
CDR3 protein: CSVLEVRGLDEQYF
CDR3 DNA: TGCAGTGTCCTAGAAGTGCGGGGGCTTGACGAGCAGTACTTC

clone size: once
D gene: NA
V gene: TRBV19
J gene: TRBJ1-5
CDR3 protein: CASKVRARDQPQHF
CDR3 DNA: TGTGCCAGTAAGGTTAGGGCCAGGGATCAGCCCCAGCATTTT

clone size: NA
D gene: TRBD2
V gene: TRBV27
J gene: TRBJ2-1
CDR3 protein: CASTRLAGVYNEQFF
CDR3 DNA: TGTGCCAGCACCAGACTAGCGGGGGTGTACAATGAGCAGTTCTTC

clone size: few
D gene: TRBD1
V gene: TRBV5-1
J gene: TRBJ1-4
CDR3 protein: CASSEGTGDSGEKLFF
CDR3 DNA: TGCGCCAGCAGCGAAGGGACAGGGGATTCGGGTGAAAAACTGTTTTTT

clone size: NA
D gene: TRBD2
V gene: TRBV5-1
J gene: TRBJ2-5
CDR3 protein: CASSTRTSLWETQYF
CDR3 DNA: TGCGCCAGCAGCACTCGGACTAGCCTTTGGGAGACCCAGTACTTC

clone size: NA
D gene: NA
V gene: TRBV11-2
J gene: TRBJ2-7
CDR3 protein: CASSLDGSSYEQYF
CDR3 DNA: TGTGCCAGCAGCTTAGATGGCAGTTCCTACGAGCAGTACTTC

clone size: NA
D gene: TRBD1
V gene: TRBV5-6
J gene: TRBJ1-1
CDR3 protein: CASTLGQVGTEAFF
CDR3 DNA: TGTGCCAGCACCCTCGGACAGGTGGGCACTGAAGCTTTCTTT

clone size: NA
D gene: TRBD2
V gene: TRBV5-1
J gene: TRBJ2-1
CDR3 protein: CASSLLAGGRYNEQFF
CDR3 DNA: TGCGCCAGCAGCTTGCTAGCGGGGGGCCGTTACAATGAGCAGTTCTTC

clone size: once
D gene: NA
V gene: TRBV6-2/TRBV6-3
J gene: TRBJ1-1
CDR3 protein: CASSRMREGGTEAFF
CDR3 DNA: TGTGCCAGCAGTCGTATGCGAGAGGGGGGCACTGAAGCTTTCTTT

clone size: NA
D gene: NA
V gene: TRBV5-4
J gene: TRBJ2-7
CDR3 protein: CASSLAPDRNPYEQYF
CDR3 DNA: TGTGCCAGCAGCTTGGCCCCAGACAGGAACCCCTACGAGCAGTACTTC

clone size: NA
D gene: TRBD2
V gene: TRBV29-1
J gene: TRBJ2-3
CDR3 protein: CSVAAGVADTQYF
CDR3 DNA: TGCAGCGTTGCAGCGGGGGTCGCAGATACGCAGTATTTT

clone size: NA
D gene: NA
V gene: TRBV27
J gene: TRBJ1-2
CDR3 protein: CASGSLREAGYTF
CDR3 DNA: TGTGCCAGCGGATCCCTCCGGGAGGCAGGCTACACCTTC

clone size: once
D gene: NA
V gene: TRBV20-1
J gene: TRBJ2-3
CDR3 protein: CSASPGTSDTQYF
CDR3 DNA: TGCAGTGCCTCACCCGGGACATCAGATACGCAGTATTTT

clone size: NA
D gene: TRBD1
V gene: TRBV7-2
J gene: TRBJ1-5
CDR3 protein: CASSPNRGDQPQHF
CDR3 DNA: TGTGCCAGCAGCCCCAACAGGGGTGATCAGCCCCAGCATTTT

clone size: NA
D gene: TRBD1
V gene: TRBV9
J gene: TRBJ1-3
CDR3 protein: CASSAGQGLSNTIYF
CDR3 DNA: TGTGCCAGCAGCGCCGGACAGGGCTTAAGCAACACCATATATTTT

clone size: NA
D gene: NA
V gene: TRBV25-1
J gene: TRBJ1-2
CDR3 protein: CASSNGSPNIYGYTF
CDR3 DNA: TGTGCCAGCAGTAACGGGTCGCCGAACATTTATGGCTACACCTTC

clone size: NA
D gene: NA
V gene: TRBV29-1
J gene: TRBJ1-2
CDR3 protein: CSVFTNYGYTF
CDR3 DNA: TGCAGCGTTTTTACAAACTATGGCTACACCTTC

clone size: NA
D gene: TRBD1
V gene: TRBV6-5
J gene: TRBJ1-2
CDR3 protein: CASSYTDGQGAWGYTF
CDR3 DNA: TGTGCCAGCAGTTACACCGATGGACAGGGCGCCTGGGGCTACACCTTC

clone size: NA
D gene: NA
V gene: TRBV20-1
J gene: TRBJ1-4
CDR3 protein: CSASRSNEKLFF
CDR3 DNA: TGCAGTGCTAGCCGGAGTAATGAAAAACTGTTTTTT

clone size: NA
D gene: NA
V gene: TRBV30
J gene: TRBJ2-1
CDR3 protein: CAWSGGEDTNEQFF
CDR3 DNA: TGTGCCTGGAGTGGTGGGGAAGACACGAATGAGCAGTTCTTC

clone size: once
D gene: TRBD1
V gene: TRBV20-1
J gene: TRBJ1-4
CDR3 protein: CSARAMGQPNEKLFF
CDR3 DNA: TGCAGTGCTAGAGCGATGGGACAGCCTAATGAAAAACTGTTTTTT

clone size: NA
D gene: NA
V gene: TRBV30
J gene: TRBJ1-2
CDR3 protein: CAWSPQGRGYTF
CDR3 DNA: TGTGCCTGGAGTCCCCAAGGGAGGGGCTACACCTTC

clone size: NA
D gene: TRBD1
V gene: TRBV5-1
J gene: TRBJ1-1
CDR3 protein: CASSLGQGPEAFF
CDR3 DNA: TGCGCCAGCAGCTTGGGACAGGGACCTGAAGCTTTCTTT

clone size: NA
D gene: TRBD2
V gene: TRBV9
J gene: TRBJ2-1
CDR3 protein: CASSPRGSGDYNEQFF
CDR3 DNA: TGTGCCAGCAGCCCTCGTGGGAGCGGGGACTACAATGAGCAGTTCTTC

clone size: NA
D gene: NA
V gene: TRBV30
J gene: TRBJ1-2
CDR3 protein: CAWASQRGVGYTF
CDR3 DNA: TGTGCCTGGGCCTCCCAGCGCGGGGTTGGCTACACCTTC

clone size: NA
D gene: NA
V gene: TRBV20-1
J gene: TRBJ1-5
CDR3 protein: CSARPPGVNQPQHF
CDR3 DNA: TGCAGTGCTAGACCACCAGGGGTCAATCAGCCCCAGCATTTT

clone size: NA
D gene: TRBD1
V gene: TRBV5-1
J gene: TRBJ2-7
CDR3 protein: CASSPTGTGVWEQYF
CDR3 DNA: TGCGCCAGCAGCCCCACCGGGACAGGAGTTTGGGAGCAGTACTTC

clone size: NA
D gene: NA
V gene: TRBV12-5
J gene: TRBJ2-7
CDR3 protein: CASGLAPRSLTYEQYF
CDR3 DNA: TGTGCTAGTGGTTTGGCCCCCCGCAGCCTGACCTACGAGCAGTACTTC

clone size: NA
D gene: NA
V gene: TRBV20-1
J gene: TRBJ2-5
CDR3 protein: CSAVQGRETQYF
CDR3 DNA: TGCAGTGCTGTTCAGGGCAGGGAGACCCAGTACTTC

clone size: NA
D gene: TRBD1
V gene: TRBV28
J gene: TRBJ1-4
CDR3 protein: CASRLQGSEKLFF
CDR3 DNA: TGTGCCAGCAGACTACAGGGGTCGGAAAAACTGTTTTTT

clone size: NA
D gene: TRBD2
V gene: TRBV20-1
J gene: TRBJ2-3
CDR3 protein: CLLLGSGGTSVPTDTQYF
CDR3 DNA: TGCCTCCTCTTGGGTAGCGGGGGAACGTCGGTACCCACAGATACGCAGTATTTT

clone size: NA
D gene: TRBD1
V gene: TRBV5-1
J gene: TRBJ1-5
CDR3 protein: CASSLGQPEQEPQHF
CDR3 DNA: TGCGCCAGCAGCCTGGGACAGCCGGAACAGGAGCCCCAGCATTTT